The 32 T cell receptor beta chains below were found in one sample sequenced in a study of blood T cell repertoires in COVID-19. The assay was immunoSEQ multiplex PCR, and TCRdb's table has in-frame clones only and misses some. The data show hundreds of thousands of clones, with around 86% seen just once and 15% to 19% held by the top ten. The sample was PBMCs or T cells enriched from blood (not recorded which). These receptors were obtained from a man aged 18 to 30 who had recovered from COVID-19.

The CDR3 DNA reads TGTGCCTGGAGTGTCCGGGACAGGTCTTACAATGAGCAGTTCTTC. It encodes CAWSVRDRSYNEQFF. This rearrangement joins TRBV30 to TRBJ2-1, with 8 bases aligning to TRBD1. V lost 0 bases, J lost 4 bases, and 5 bases stayed unmatched. The CDR3 loop spans 15 amino acids. CDR1 is GTSNPN and CDR2 is SVGIG in the germline V gene (reference sequence).

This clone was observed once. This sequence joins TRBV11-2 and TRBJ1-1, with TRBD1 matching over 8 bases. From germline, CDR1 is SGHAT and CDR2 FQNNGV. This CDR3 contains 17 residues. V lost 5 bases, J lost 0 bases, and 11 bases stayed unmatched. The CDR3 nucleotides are TGTGCCAGCAGCCCCTGGACAGGGCCGCACATGAACACTGAAGCTTTCTTT. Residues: CASSPWTGPHMNTEAFF.

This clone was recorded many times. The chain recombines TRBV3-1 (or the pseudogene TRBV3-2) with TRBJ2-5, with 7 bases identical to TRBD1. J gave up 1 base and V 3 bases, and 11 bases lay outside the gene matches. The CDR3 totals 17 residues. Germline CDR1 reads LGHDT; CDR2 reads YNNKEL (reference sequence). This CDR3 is CASSHFYRGSFQETQYF. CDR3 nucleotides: TGTGCCAGCAGCCATTTTTACAGGGGAAGCTTCCAAGAGACCCAGTACTTC.

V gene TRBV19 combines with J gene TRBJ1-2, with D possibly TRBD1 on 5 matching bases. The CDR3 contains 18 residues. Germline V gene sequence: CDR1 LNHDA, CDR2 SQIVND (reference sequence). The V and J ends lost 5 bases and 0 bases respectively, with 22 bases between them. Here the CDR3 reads CASSSPLSLGGSNYGYTF. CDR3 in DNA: TGTGCCAGTAGTTCTCCCTTGAGCCTCGGGGGATCTAACTATGGCTACACCTTC.

The CDR3: CASSLGLAGDEQFF. The CDR3 DNA sequence: TGTGCCAGCAGCTTAGGGCTAGCGGGAGATGAGCAGTTCTTC. This sequence joins TRBV7-9 and TRBJ2-1, with 10 bases aligning to TRBD2. CDR3 length: 14 residues. In germline, CDR1 is SEHNR, CDR2 FQNEAQ (reference sequence). V dropped 1 base and J dropped 8; count of bases not matched to a gene: 2.

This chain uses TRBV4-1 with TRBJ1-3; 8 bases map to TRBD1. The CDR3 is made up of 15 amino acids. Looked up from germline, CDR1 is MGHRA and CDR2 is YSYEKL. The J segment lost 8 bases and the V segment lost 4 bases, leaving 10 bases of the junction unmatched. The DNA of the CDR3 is TGCGCCAGCAGCCCGCCTTCCGGGACAGGACACACCATATATTTT. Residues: CASSPPSGTGHTIYF.

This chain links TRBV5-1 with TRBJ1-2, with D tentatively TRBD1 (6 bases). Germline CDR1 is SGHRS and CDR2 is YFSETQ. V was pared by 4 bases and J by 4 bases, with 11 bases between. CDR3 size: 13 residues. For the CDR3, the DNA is TGCGCCAGCAGCCCCCGGGACACCTATGGCTACACCTTC. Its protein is CASSPRDTYGYTF. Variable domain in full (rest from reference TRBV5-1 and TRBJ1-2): KAGVTQTPRYLIKTRGQQVTLSCSPISGHRSVSWYQQTPGQGLQFLFEYFSETQRNKGNFPGRFSGRQFSNSRSEMNVSTLELGDSALYLCASSPRDTYGYTFGSGTRLTVV.

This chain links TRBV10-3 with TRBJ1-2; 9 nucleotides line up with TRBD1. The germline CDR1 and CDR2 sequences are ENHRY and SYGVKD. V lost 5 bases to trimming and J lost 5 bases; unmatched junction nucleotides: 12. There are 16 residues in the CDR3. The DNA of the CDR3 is TGTGCCATCAGTAAAACAGGGGGCGCGACTGATTATGGCTACACCTTC. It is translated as CAISKTGGATDYGYTF.

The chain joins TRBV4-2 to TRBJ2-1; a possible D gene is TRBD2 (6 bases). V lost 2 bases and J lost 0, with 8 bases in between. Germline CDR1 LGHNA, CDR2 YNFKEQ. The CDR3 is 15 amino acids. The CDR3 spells CASSQLGGSYNEQFF. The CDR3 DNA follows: TGTGCCAGCAGCCAACTGGGGGGCTCCTACAATGAGCAGTTCTTC.

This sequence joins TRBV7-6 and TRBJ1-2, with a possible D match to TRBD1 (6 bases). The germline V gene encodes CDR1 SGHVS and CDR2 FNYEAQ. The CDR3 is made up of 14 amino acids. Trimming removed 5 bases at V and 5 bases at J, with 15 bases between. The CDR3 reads CASSQLTGPYGYTF. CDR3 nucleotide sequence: TGTGCCAGCAGCCAACTCACAGGGCCATATGGCTACACCTTC.

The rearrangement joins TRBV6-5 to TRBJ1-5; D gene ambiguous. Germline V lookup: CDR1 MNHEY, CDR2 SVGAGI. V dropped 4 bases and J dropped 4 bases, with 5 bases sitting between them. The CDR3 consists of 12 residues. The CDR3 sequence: CASSSNNQPQHF. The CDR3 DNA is TGTGCCAGCAGTTCTAATAATCAGCCCCAGCATTTT.

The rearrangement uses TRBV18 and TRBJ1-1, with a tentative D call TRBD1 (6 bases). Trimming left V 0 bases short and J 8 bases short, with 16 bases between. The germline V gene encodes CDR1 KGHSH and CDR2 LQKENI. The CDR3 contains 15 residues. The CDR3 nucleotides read TGTGCCAGCTCACCACCGTCACAGGGTGGTCGGGAAGCTTTCTTT. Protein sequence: CASSPPSQGGREAFF. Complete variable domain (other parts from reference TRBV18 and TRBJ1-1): NAGVMQNPRHLVRRRGQEARLRCSPMKGHSHVYWYRQLPEEGLKFMVYLQKENIIDESGMPKERFSAEFPKEGPSILRIQQVVRGDSAAYFCASSPPSQGGREAFFGQGTRLTVV.

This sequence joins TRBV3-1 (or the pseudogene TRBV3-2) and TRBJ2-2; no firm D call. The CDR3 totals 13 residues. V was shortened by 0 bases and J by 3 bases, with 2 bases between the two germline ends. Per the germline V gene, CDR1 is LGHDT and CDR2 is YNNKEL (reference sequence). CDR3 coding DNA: TGTGCCAGCAGCCAAGACGACACCGGGGAGCTGTTTTTT. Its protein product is CASSQDDTGELFF.

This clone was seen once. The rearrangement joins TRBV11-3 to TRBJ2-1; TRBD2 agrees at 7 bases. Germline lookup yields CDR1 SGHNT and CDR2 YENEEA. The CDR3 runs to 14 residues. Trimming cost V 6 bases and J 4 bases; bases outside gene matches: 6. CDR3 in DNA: TGTGCCAGCAGGCGGGAGCTGGAATACAATGAGCAGTTCTTC. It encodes CASRRELEYNEQFF. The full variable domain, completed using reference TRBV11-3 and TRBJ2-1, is EAGVVQSPRYKIIEKKQPVAFWCNPISGHNTLYWYLQNLGQGPELLIRYENEEAVDDSQLPKDRFSAERLKGVDSTLKIQPAELGDSAVYLCASRRELEYNEQFFGPGTRLTVL.

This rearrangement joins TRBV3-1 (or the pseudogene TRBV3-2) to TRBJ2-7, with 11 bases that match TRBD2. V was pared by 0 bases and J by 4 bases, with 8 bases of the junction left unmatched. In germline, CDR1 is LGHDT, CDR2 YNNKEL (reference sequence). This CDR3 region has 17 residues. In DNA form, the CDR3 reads TGTGCCAGCAGCCAAGACCCACCGACTAGCGGGGATTACGAGCAGTACTTC. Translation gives CASSQDPPTSGDYEQYF.

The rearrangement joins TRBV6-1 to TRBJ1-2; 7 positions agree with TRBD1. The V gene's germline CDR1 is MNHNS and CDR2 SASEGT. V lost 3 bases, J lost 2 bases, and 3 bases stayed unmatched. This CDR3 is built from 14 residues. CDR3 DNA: TGTGCCAGCAGTGACATGACAGGGAACTATGGCTACACCTTC. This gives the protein CASSDMTGNYGYTF.

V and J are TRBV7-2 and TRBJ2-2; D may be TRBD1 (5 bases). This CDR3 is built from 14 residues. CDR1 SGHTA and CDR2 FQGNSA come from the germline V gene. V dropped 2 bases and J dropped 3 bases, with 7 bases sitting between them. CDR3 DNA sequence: TGTGCCAGCAGCTTAAGCAGGGACACCGGGGAGCTGTTTTTT. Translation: CASSLSRDTGELFF.

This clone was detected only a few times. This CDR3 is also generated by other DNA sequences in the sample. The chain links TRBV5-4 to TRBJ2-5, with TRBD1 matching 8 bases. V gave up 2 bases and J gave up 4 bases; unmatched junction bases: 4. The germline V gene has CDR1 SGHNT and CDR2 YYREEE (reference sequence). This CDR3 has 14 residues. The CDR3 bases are TGTGCCAGCAGCTTTGACAGGGGCGGAGAGACCCAGTACTTC. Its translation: CASSFDRGGETQYF.

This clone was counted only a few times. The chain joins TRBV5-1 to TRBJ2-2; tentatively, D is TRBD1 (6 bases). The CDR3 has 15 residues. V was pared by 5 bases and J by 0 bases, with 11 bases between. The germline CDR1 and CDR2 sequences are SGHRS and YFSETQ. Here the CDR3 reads CASRAGTPNTGELFF. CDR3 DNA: TGCGCCAGCAGGGCCGGGACACCGAACACCGGGGAGCTGTTTTTT.

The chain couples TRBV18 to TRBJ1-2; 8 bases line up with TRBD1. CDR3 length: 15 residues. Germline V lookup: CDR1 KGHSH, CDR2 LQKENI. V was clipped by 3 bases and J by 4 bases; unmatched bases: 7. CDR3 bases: TGTGCCAGCTCACCCCCCGACAGGGGCGTCTATGGCTACACCTTC. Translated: CASSPPDRGVYGYTF.

CDR3 DNA: TGTGCCAGCAGTGAAGGGACAGGGAACGAGCAGTACTTC. This encodes CASSEGTGNEQYF. The J gene is TRBJ2-7, the V gene TRBV6-1, with TRBD1 matching over 8 bases. CDR1 is MNHNS, CDR2 SASEGT, per germline. V lost 1 base to trimming and J lost 5 bases; unmatched junction nucleotides: 1. This CDR3 has 13 amino acids.

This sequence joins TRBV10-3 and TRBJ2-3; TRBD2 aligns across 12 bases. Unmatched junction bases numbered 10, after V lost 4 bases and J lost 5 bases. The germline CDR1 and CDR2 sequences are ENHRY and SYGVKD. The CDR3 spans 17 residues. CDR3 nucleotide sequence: TGTGCCATCAGTGGAGCCGAGACTAGCGGGAGTATAGATACGCAGTATTTT. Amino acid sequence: CAISGAETSGSIDTQYF.

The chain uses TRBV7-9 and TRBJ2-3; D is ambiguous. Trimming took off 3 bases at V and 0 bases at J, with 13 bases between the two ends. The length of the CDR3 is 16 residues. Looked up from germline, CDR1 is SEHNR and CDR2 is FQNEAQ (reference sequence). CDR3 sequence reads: CASSFFRLLSTDTQYF. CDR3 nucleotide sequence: TGTGCCAGCAGCTTTTTCCGCCTACTTAGCACAGATACGCAGTATTTT.

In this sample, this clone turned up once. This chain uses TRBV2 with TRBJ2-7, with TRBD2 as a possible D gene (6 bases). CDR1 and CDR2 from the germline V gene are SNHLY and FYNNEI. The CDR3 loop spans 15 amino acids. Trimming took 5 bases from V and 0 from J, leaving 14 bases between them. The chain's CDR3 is CASSLRLGSSYEQYF. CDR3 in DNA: TGTGCCAGCAGTTTGAGACTAGGAAGCTCCTACGAGCAGTACTTC.

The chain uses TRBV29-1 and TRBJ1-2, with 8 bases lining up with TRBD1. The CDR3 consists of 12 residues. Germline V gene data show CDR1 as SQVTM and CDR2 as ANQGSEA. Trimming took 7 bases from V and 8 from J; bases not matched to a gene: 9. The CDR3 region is CSGTSSGGGYTF. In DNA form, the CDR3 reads TGCAGCGGGACAAGCTCAGGGGGCGGCTACACCTTC.

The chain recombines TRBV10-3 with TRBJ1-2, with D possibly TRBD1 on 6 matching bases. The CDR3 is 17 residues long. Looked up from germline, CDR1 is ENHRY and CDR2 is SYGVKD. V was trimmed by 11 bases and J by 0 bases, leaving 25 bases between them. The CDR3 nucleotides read TGTGCCTCCGAGGGGGGGGGTCAGCGATCGTCTAACTATGGCTACACCTTC. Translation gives CASEGGGQRSSNYGYTF.

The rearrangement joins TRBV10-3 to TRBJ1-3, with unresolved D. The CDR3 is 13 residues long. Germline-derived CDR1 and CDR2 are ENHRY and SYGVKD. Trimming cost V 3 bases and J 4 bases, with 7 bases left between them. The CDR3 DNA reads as TGTGCCATCAGTGACGGGGAGGGAAACACCATATATTTT. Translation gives CAISDGEGNTIYF.

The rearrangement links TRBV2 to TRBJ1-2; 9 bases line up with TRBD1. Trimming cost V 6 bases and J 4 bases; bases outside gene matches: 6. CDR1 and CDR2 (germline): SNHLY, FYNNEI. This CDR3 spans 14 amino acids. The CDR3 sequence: CASSVDRGGYGYTF. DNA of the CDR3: TGTGCCAGCAGCGTAGACAGGGGGGGCTATGGCTACACCTTC. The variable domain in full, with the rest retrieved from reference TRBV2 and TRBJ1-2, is EPEVTQTPSHQVTQMGQEVILRCVPISNHLYFYWYRQILGQKVEFLVSFYNNEISEKSEIFDDQFSVERPDGSNFTLKIRSTKLEDSAMYFCASSVDRGGYGYTFGSGTRLTVV.

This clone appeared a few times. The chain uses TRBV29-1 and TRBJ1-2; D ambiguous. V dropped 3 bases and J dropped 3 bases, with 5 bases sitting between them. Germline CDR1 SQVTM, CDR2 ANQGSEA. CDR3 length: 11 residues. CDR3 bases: TGCAGCGTTGATAGTCACTATGGCTACACCTTC. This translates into CSVDSHYGYTF. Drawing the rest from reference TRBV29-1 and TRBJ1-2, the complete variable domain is SAVISQKPSRDICQRGTSLTIQCQVDSQVTMMFWYRQQPGQSLTLIATANQGSEATYESGFVIDKFPISRPNLTFSTLTVSNMSPEDSSIYLCSVDSHYGYTFGSGTRLTVV.

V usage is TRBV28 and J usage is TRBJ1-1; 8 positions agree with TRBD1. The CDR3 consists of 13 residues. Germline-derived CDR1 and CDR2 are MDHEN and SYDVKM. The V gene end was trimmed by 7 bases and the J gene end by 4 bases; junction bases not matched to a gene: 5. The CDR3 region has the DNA TGTGCCAGCATTTATACAGGGGGCACTGAAGCTTTCTTT. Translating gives CASIYTGGTEAFF.

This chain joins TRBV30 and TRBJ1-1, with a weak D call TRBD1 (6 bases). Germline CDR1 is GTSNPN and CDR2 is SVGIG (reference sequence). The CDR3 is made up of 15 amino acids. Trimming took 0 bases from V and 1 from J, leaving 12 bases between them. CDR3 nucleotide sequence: TGTGCCTGGAGTGTACCCGAGACAGGGAACACTGAAGCTTTCTTT. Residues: CAWSVPETGNTEAFF.

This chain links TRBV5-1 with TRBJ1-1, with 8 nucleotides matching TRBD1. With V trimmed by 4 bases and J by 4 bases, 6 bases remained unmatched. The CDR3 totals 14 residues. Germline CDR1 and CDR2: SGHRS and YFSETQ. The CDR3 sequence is CASSIQGGGTEAFF. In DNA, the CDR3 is TGCGCCAGCAGCATACAGGGGGGAGGCACTGAAGCTTTCTTT.